A single sample is the source of the 20 T cell receptor beta chains below, sequenced in a study of human T cells and chemical hapten exposure. From the RACE reads, TCRdb called clonotypes with MiXCR, one entry per CDR3 protein. The data show over 130,000 distinct CDR3 sequences, approximately 12% seen once. As for time point: patch test 2, 6 weeks after DPC sensitization. Treatment described: therapeutic diphenylcyclopropenone sensitization with weekly scalp DPC. The specimen comprised whole blood, sampled in connection with sensitization to the hapten diphenylcyclopropenone (DPC). Receptors were obtained from a woman in her fifties or sixties with alopecia areata. Some clones in this sample may be carry-over from other donors' samples.

The V call is TRBV29-1, the J call TRBJ1-2; no firm D call. Looked up from germline, CDR1 is SQVTM and CDR2 is ANQGSEA. V lost 3 bases and J 8 bases, leaving 16 bases between the germline ends. The CDR3 has 13 amino acids. Here the CDR3 DNA reads TGCAGCGTTGACGCCGGGGATGAGGGCGGCTACACCTTC. Protein: CSVDAGDEGGYTF.

The V call is TRBV19, the J call TRBJ2-5; tentatively, D is TRBD1 (6 bases). V was trimmed by 4 bases and J by 5 bases, leaving 17 bases between them. The CDR3 runs 15 residues. Looked up from germline, CDR1 is LNHDA and CDR2 is SQIVND (reference sequence). Here the CDR3 reads CASSTHRALRETQYF. CDR3 sequence (DNA): TGTGCCAGTAGTACCCACAGGGCTTTACGGGAGACCCAGTACTTC.

This clonotype showed up just a few times. V and J are TRBV7-8 and TRBJ2-1, with TRBD2 matching over 14 bases. Trimming at V came to 5 bases and at J to 12 bases, leaving 9 bases not matched to a gene. Germline assignment: CDR1 SGHVS and CDR2 FQNEAQ. The CDR3 covers 15 residues. This chain's CDR3 is CASSPGTSGSVWQFF. DNA for the CDR3: TGTGCCAGCAGCCCCGGGACTAGCGGGAGTGTGTGGCAGTTCTTC.

The chain joins TRBV20-1 to TRBJ2-5; 8 bases line up with TRBD2. Germline V gene data show CDR1 as DFQATT and CDR2 as SNEGSKA (reference sequence). J gave up 4 bases and V 1 base, and 5 bases lay outside the gene matches. CDR3 size: 14 residues. CDR3 region: CSARVAGGTETQYF. For the CDR3, the DNA is TGCAGTGCTAGAGTGGCGGGAGGAACAGAGACCCAGTACTTC.

This clonotype was picked up a small number of times. This chain links TRBV6-5 with TRBJ2-1, with D tentatively TRBD1 (6 bases). Trimming removed 5 bases at V and 9 bases at J, with 14 bases between. Germline CDR1 reads MNHEY; CDR2 reads SVGAGI. CDR3 length equals 13 residues. CDR3 sequence (DNA): TGTGCCAGCAGTCCGTACAGGGAAGGTGAGCAGTTCTTC. Amino acids: CASSPYREGEQFF.

The chain links TRBV6-2 or TRBV6-3 to TRBJ2-1; 7 bases are shared with TRBD2. There are 16 residues in the CDR3. The germline gives CDR1 MNHEY, CDR2 SVGEGT. V shed 5 bases, J shed 1 base, and the junction held 8 bases outside the gene matches. The DNA of the CDR3 is TGTGCCAGCAGTAGCGGGATAAAATGGTCCTACAATGAGCAGTTCTTC. Translation gives CASSSGIKWSYNEQFF.

The chain recombines TRBV2 with TRBJ1-6; weak D call: TRBD1 (5 bases). V was cut by 3 bases and J by 14 bases, with 17 bases left in between. Germline V gene sequence: CDR1 SNHLY, CDR2 FYNNEI. CDR3 length: 14 residues. CDR3 in DNA: TGTGCCAGCAGTGACCCGTCGGGGGAGAATGCCCTCCACTTT. It codes for CASSDPSGENALHF.

There are a few counts of this clonotype. This chain connects TRBV25-1 to TRBJ1-5, with D perhaps matching TRBD1 (6 bases). The CDR3 is made up of 14 amino acids. Germline V lookup: CDR1 MGHDK, CDR2 SYGVNS. Trimming stripped 4 bases from V and 0 bases from J, with 7 bases between. CDR3 DNA: TGTGCCAGCAGTGCACAGGGTAGCAATCAGCCCCAGCATTTT. Translation gives CASSAQGSNQPQHF.

This clonotype occurred many times. The chain recombines TRBV6-2 or TRBV6-3 with TRBJ2-7; D not certain. Germline V CDR1 and CDR2: MNHEY, SVGEGT. Trimming took 1 base from V and 3 from J, leaving 7 bases between them. The CDR3 is 13 residues long. CDR3 DNA sequence: TGTGCCAGCAGTTACTGGGGTGGCTACGAGCAGTACTTC. Protein product: CASSYWGGYEQYF.

The chain couples TRBV7-2 to TRBJ2-5; D is unclear. The V end was cut by 5 bases, the J end by 4 bases, with 8 bases between. Germline lookup yields CDR1 SGHTA and CDR2 FQGNSA. The CDR3 totals 12 residues. The CDR3 region has the DNA TGTGCCAGCAGCCGGAGTACAGAGACCCAGTACTTC. This encodes CASSRSTETQYF.

V is TRBV6-4 and J is TRBJ2-1; 11 positions agree with TRBD2. Germline V gives CDR1 MRHNA, CDR2 SNTAGT. V shed 4 bases, J shed 6 bases, and the junction held 8 bases outside the gene matches. The CDR3 consists of 16 residues. Written as DNA, the CDR3 is TGTGCCAGCAGTGTCCTTAGCGGGAGGGCCTCCAATGAGCAGTTCTTC. Its translation: CASSVLSGRASNEQFF.

The V gene is TRBV7-2, the J gene TRBJ2-5; TRBD1 matches at 7 bases. This CDR3 comprises 14 residues. CDR1 and CDR2 from the germline V gene are SGHTA and FQGNSA. V was clipped by 5 bases and J by 7 bases; unmatched bases: 10. CDR3 in DNA: TGTGCCAGCAGCCCTGCTGGGACAGTAAGGACCCAGTACTTC. It translates to CASSPAGTVRTQYF. The variable domain in full, completed from reference TRBV7-2 and TRBJ2-5, reads GAGVSQSPSNKVTEKGKDVELRCDPISGHTALYWYRQSLGQGLEFLIYFQGNSAPDKSGLPSDRFSAERTGGSVSTLTIQRTQQEDSAVYLCASSPAGTVRTQYFGPGTRLLVL.

J is TRBJ2-7 and V is TRBV11-2; TRBD1 aligns across 8 bases. V was clipped by 4 bases and J by 7 bases; unmatched bases: 9. This CDR3 contains 14 residues. Germline V gene sequence: CDR1 SGHAT, CDR2 FQNNGV. CDR3 DNA sequence: TGTGCCAGCAGCTCGGACAGGGCAAACTATGAGCAGTACTTC. It yields the protein CASSSDRANYEQYF. Full variable domain (rest looked up from reference TRBV11-2 and TRBJ2-7): EAGVAQSPRYKIIEKRQSVAFWCNPISGHATLYWYQQILGQGPKLLIQFQNNGVVDDSQLPKDRFSAERLKGVDSTLKIQPAKLEDSAVYLCASSSDRANYEQYFGPGTRLTVT.

The rearrangement uses TRBV3-1 and TRBJ2-5; 9 nucleotides line up with TRBD2. The germline V gene encodes CDR1 LGHDT and CDR2 YNNKEL (reference sequence). The CDR3 is 16 residues long. V shed 1 base, J shed 2 bases, and the junction held 5 bases outside the gene matches. CDR3 loop: CASSQGGGVPQETQYF. The CDR3 region has the DNA TGTGCCAGCAGCCAAGGCGGGGGGGTTCCTCAAGAGACCCAGTACTTC.

This clonotype was found a few times. The V call is TRBV14, the J call TRBJ2-5; 9 positions agree with TRBD1. Germline CDR1 SGHDN, CDR2 FVKESK. This CDR3 contains 16 residues. V lost 0 bases and J lost 3; bases outside the gene matches: 5. In DNA, the CDR3 is TGTGCCAGCAGCCAAGATAAGGGGACAGGGAAAGAGACCCAGTACTTC. Translated: CASSQDKGTGKETQYF.

This clonotype was counted at least ten times. This rearrangement joins TRBV29-1 to TRBJ1-2; D perhaps matches TRBD1 (6 bases). V was trimmed by 4 bases and J by 12 bases, leaving 9 bases between them. This CDR3 spans 9 amino acids. CDR1 is SQVTM, CDR2 ANQGSEA, per germline. CDR3 bases: TGCAGCGTTGTTGACAGGAACACCTTC. It translates to CSVVDRNTF.

This chain connects TRBV7-8 to TRBJ1-1; D gene unclear. V was trimmed by 5 bases and J by 1 base, leaving 11 bases between them. The germline V gene encodes CDR1 SGHVS and CDR2 FQNEAQ. This CDR3 has 14 residues. As DNA, the CDR3 is TGTGCCAGCAGCCGGCAGGCGGCGAACACTGAAGCTTTCTTT. Amino acid sequence: CASSRQAANTEAFF.

This rearrangement joins TRBV20-1 to TRBJ2-3, with TRBD2 as a possible D gene (6 bases). The CDR3 totals 15 residues. Between the trimmed V and J ends, which lost 1 base and 2 bases, there was a span of 13 bases. Per germline, CDR1 DFQATT and CDR2 SNEGSKA (reference sequence). The CDR3 sequence is CSARVPAGFTDTQYF. The CDR3, as DNA: TGCAGTGCTAGAGTTCCAGCGGGCTTCACAGATACGCAGTATTTT.

This clonotype occurred many times. The V call is TRBV7-3, the J call TRBJ2-7; maybe TRBD1 (6 bases). Germline CDR1 and CDR2: SGHTA and FQGTGA. The V and J ends lost 5 bases and 8 bases respectively, with 16 bases between them. This CDR3 contains 13 residues. As DNA, the CDR3 is TGTGCCAGCAGCAACCGGGACACTGGGCAGCAGTACTTC. Protein: CASSNRDTGQQYF.

This clonotype was found many times. The chain joins TRBV7-2 to TRBJ2-3; 10 bases fit TRBD2. V lost 1 base to trimming and J lost 4 bases; unmatched junction nucleotides: 2. Germline lookup yields CDR1 SGHTA and CDR2 FQGNSA. The length of the CDR3 is 15 residues. The CDR3 loop is CASSLVAGGSDTQYF. As DNA, the CDR3 is TGTGCCAGCAGCTTAGTAGCGGGGGGATCAGATACGCAGTATTTT.